Listed below are T cell receptor beta chains from one sample, sequenced in a study of cytomegalovirus exposure and HLA in healthy donors. Generated by immunoSEQ multiplex PCR, the TCRdb table keeps only in-frame clones and is missing some. The repertoire includes some 120,000 clones, approximately 80% of them detected once, and 9.5% to 12% sits in the top ten. The specimen sequenced was PBMCs. All receptors come from a man aged 35 to 55 in good health and CMV-seropositive. Both conserved end residues are part of each CDR3. The D gene is left open where the match is weak. Size is omitted from some rows. Given values are once, few, many or a class for expanded clones.

cdr3_length | clone_size | d_call | j_call | v_call | cdr3_aa | cdr3_nt
17 | few | NA | TRBJ1-4 | TRBV7-9 | CASSLLQGVKGNEKLFF | TGTGCCAGCAGCTTATTGCAGGGCGTCAAAGGAAATGAAAAACTGTTTTTT
13 | NA | TRBD1 | TRBJ1-6 | TRBV28 | CASWDRDNSPLHF | TGTGCCAGCTGGGACAGGGACAATTCACCCCTCCACTTT
16 | NA | TRBD1 | TRBJ1-3 | TRBV9 | CASSGGQGRPGNTIYF | TGTGCCAGCAGCGGAGGACAGGGTAGACCTGGAAACACCATATATTTT
16 | NA | TRBD2 | TRBJ2-1 | TRBV5-4 | CASSRLAGGVYNEQFF | TGTGCCAGCAGTCGACTAGCGGGGGGGGTCTACAATGAGCAGTTCTTC
15 | NA | TRBD1 | TRBJ2-7 | TRBV7-2 | CASSEGQGAGDEQYF | TGTGCCAGCAGCGAAGGACAGGGGGCCGGCGACGAGCAGTACTTC
17 | NA | NA | TRBJ2-6 | TRBV19 | CASSIGGQLSGANGLTF | TGTGCCAGTAGTATCGGGGGGCAGCTCTCTGGGGCCAACGGCCTGACTTTC
14 | few | NA | TRBJ2-7 | TRBV28 | CASSLRAGDYEQYF | TGTGCCAGCAGTTTAAGGGCAGGGGACTACGAGCAGTACTTC
15 | NA | TRBD1 | TRBJ1-2 | TRBV18 | CASPNGTGEFYGYTF | TGTGCCAGCCCAAATGGGACAGGGGAGTTCTATGGCTACACCTTC
14 | NA | TRBD2 | TRBJ2-3 | TRBV7-3 | CASSSGLVGDTQYF | TGTGCCAGCAGCTCGGGACTAGTAGGAGATACGCAGTATTTT
15 | NA | TRBD1 | TRBJ1-3 | TRBV6-6 | CASKTDRGHGNTIYF | TGTGCCAGCAAAACGGACAGGGGGCACGGAAACACCATATATTTT
17 | NA | NA | TRBJ2-3 | TRBV7-8 | CASSQPYGPSGTDTQYF | TGCGCCAGCAGCCAACCCTACGGGCCTAGCGGCACAGATACGCAGTATTTT
13 | NA | NA | TRBJ1-6 | TRBV27 | CASSLRLNSPLHF | TGTGCCAGCAGTTTACGTCTAAATTCACCCCTCCACTTT
15 | NA | TRBD2 | TRBJ2-7 | TRBV7-2 | CASSFRRGGPKEQYF | TGTGCCAGCAGCTTTCGGCGGGGGGGACCTAAAGAGCAGTACTTC
15 | NA | TRBD1 | TRBJ1-1 | TRBV28 | CASRTGGEWNTEAFF | TGTGCCAGCAGAACAGGGGGCGAGTGGAACACTGAAGCTTTCTTT
15 | NA | NA | TRBJ1-5 | TRBV5-5 | CASSFRVAQNQPQHF | TGTGCCAGCAGCTTCCGGGTCGCCCAAAATCAGCCCCAGCATTTT
15 | NA | TRBD1 | TRBJ2-1 | TRBV5-1 | CASSPRTGSYNEQFF | TGCGCCAGCAGCCCGCGGACAGGGTCATACAATGAGCAGTTCTTC
14 | NA | TRBD1 | TRBJ1-1 | TRBV7-6 | CASSLGQGNTEAFF | TGTGCCAGCAGCCTGGGACAGGGAAACACTGAAGCTTTCTTT
14 | few | TRBD1 | TRBJ2-1 | TRBV5-8 | CATHRGILRNEQFF | TGTGCCACCCACAGGGGGATCCTACGCAATGAGCAGTTCTTC
15 | NA | TRBD1 | TRBJ1-3 | TRBV15 | CATSNPTGAGNTIYF | TGTGCCACCAGCAACCCGACAGGGGCTGGAAACACCATATATTTT
14 | NA | NA | TRBJ1-1 | TRBV2 | CASRKQGLGTEAFF | TGTGCCAGCAGGAAACAGGGTCTGGGGACTGAAGCTTTCTTT
18 | once | NA | TRBJ1-4 | TRBV4-3 | CASSRTGFGQTGSEKLFF | TGCGCCAGCAGCCGAACAGGGTTCGGCCAAACGGGTAGTGAAAAACTGTTTTTT
16 | few | TRBD2 | TRBJ2-2 | TRBV6-4 | CASSDSGTSGTGELFF | TGTGCCAGCAGTGACTCCGGGACTAGCGGGACCGGGGAGCTGTTTTTT
18 | NA | TRBD2 | TRBJ2-3 | TRBV28 | CASSLQSGGDPSTDTQYF | TGTGCCAGCAGTTTACAAAGCGGGGGGGACCCTAGCACAGATACGCAGTATTTT
12 | NA | NA | TRBJ2-4 | TRBV29-1 | CSVEGPQNIQYF | TGCAGCGTCGAAGGGCCTCAAAACATTCAGTACTTC
15 | NA | NA | TRBJ1-6 | TRBV19 | CASSIAETNNSPLHF | TGTGCCAGTAGTATAGCAGAGACTAATAATTCACCCCTCCACTTT
18 | NA | NA | TRBJ1-1 | TRBV19 | CASSSFRPGSIMNTEAFF | TGTGCCAGTAGCTCATTCCGACCGGGGAGCATAATGAACACTGAAGCTTTCTTT
14 | NA | TRBD1 | TRBJ2-7 | TRBV10-3 | CAISEDRGPYEQYF | TGTGCCATCAGTGAAGACAGGGGGCCTTACGAGCAGTACTTC
16 | few | NA | TRBJ1-5 | TRBV19 | CASSHIQGLGNQPQHF | TGTGCCAGTAGTCACATACAGGGTCTCGGCAATCAGCCCCAGCATTTT
14 | NA | NA | TRBJ1-3 | TRBV15 | CATARGVSGNTIYF | TGTGCCACCGCCCGCGGCGTCTCTGGAAACACCATATATTTT
14 | NA | NA | TRBJ1-2 | TRBV18 | CASSTVSPGYGYTF | TGTGCCAGCTCAACAGTGTCCCCTGGCTATGGCTACACCTTC
13 | many | NA | TRBJ2-3 | TRBV6-4 | CASTEEVADTQYF | TGTGCCAGCACCGAGGAGGTTGCTGATACGCAGTATTTT
18 | NA | TRBD1 | TRBJ2-2 | TRBV7-2 | CASSSTRPYRGSGGELFF | TGTGCCAGCAGCTCCACACGTCCTTACAGGGGATCAGGCGGGGAGCTGTTTTTT
15 | NA | TRBD1 | TRBJ1-6 | TRBV4-1 | CASTTAQGNNSPLHF | TGCGCCAGCACCACCGCACAGGGGAATAATTCACCCCTCCACTTT
18 | NA | TRBD1 | TRBJ1-6 | TRBV7-2 | CASSVGDRRSTYNSPLHF | TGTGCCAGCAGCGTAGGGGACAGGCGAAGCACCTATAATTCACCCCTCCACTTT